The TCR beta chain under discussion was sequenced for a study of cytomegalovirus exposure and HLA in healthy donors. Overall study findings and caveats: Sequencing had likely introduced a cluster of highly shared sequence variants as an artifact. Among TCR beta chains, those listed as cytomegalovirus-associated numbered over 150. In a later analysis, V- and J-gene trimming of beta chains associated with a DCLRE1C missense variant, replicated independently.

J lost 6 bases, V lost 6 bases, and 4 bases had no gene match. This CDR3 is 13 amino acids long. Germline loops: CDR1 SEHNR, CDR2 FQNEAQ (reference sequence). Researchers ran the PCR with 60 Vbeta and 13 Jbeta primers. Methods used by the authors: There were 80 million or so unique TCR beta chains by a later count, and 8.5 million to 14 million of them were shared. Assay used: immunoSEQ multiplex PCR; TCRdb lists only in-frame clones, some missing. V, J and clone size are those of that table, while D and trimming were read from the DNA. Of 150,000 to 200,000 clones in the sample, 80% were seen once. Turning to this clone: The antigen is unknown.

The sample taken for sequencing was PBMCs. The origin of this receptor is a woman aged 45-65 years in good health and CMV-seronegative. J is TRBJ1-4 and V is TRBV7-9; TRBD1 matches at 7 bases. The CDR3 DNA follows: TGTGCCAGCAGAGACAGGGTGGATGAAAAACTGTTTTTT. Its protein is CASRDRVDEKLFF.